These 12 T cell receptor beta chains were all obtained from the same sample, sequenced in a study of neurological immune-mediated disorders. Time point noted: longitudinal time-point 1 (baseline). Using its own MiXCR run on the 5' RACE reads, TCRdb lists one record per CDR3 protein. The sample consists of 55,000 to 70,000 distinct CDR3 sequences, 9.5% to 12% of them appearing once. The sample comprised PBMCs. These receptors originate from a male donor with HTLV-1-associated myelopathy (HAM/TSP).

The chain employs TRBV19 and TRBJ1-1, with D possibly being TRBD1 (5 bases). The CDR3 contains 14 residues. Trimming removed 1 base from V and 4 bases from J, with 10 bases in between. Germline CDR1 LNHDA, CDR2 SQIVND (reference sequence). The CDR3 sequence is CASSIGGARTEAFF. In DNA form, the CDR3 reads TGTGCCAGTAGTATAGGAGGGGCACGCACTGAAGCTTTCTTT. Using reference TRBV19 and TRBJ1-1 for the parts outside the CDR3, the full variable domain is DGGITQSPKYLFRKEGQNVTLSCEQNLNHDAMYWYRQDPGQGLRLIYYSQIVNDFQKGDIAEGYSVSREKKESFPLTVTSAQKNPTAFYLCASSIGGARTEAFFGQGTRLTVV.

There are many counts of this clonotype. The chain has TRBV7-9 and TRBJ2-3, with D maybe TRBD1 (5 bases). The CDR3 has 15 residues. V lost 2 bases to trimming and J lost 2 bases, with 11 bases between them. Germline CDR1 reads SEHNR; CDR2 reads FQNEAQ (reference sequence). CDR3 region: CASSLRQYPTDTQYF. For the CDR3, the DNA is TGTGCCAGCAGCTTACGACAGTACCCCACAGATACGCAGTATTTT.

This clonotype was recorded many times. J is TRBJ2-6 and V is TRBV5-1, with 11 bases that match TRBD1. This CDR3 is 18 amino acids long. CDR1 and CDR2 from the germline V gene are SGHRS and YFSETQ. Losses at the gene ends were 0 bases for V and 0 bases for J; bases not matched to a gene: 2. CDR3 amino acids: CASSLVGTGGSGANVLTF. The CDR3 nucleotides read TGCGCCAGCAGCTTGGTTGGGACAGGGGGCTCTGGGGCCAACGTCCTGACTTTC.

The J gene is TRBJ1-5, the V gene TRBV10-3; a weak D match, TRBD1 (5 bases). This CDR3 is built from 14 residues. Looked up from germline, CDR1 is ENHRY and CDR2 is SYGVKD. The V gene lost 3 bases and the J gene lost 8 bases, with 14 bases spanning the gap. CDR3 protein: CAISDGPAGKPQHF. The CDR3 DNA reads as TGTGCCATCAGTGACGGTCCCGCAGGGAAGCCCCAGCATTTT.

This clonotype was picked up many times. The gene calls are TRBV20-1 and TRBJ2-1; D is perhaps TRBD2 (6 bases). The CDR3 loop spans 13 amino acids. Germline V CDR1 and CDR2: DFQATT, SNEGSKA (reference sequence). V was cut by 5 bases and J by 4 bases, with 12 bases left in between. The CDR3: CSAARDSYNEQFF. The CDR3, as DNA: TGCAGTGCTGCCCGGGACTCATACAATGAGCAGTTCTTC.

This sequence joins TRBV5-1 and TRBJ2-1; 8 bases line up with TRBD2. The CDR3 spans 17 residues. Germline assignment: CDR1 SGHRS and CDR2 YFSETQ. V shed 0 bases, J shed 4 bases, and the junction held 9 bases outside the gene matches. CDR3 protein: CASSLDGGTRGYNEQFF. CDR3 nucleotides: TGCGCCAGCAGCTTGGACGGAGGGACTAGGGGTTACAATGAGCAGTTCTTC.

This clonotype was detected a few times. The chain carries TRBV7-2 and TRBJ2-5, with 7 bases matching TRBD1. The ends lost 2 bases at V and 2 bases at J; junction bases unmatched: 2. Germline V gene data show CDR1 as SGHTA and CDR2 as FQGNSA. This CDR3 comprises 14 residues. In DNA, the CDR3 is TGTGCCAGCAGCTTAACGGGACAGCAAGAGACCCAGTACTTC. It encodes CASSLTGQQETQYF.

This chain links TRBV20-1 with TRBJ2-7; D ambiguous. Germline V CDR1 and CDR2: DFQATT, SNEGSKA (reference sequence). The length of the CDR3 is 11 residues. This CDR3 reads CRTIQDYEQYF. CDR3 bases: TGCCGTACTATCCAGGACTACGAGCAGTACTTC.

This clonotype came up once. Since a much larger clone is just one base distant, this may be a read error. Likely a read error: the CDR3 ends without its conserved phenylalanine or tryptophan. The chain employs TRBV6-6 and TRBJ2-2, with D perhaps being TRBD1 or TRBD2 (6 bases each). The CDR3 runs 16 residues. The V and J ends lost 4 bases and 5 bases respectively, with 17 bases between them. Germline loops: CDR1 MNHNY, CDR2 SVGAGI (reference sequence). The CDR3 nucleotides are TGTGCCAGCAGTTCCCAAGGGGGGCGTCTAACCGGGGAGCTGTTTTCT. Translating gives CASSSQGGRLTGELFS.

As to this clonotype: A much larger clone differs by one base, so this may be a read error. V and J are TRBV3-1 and TRBJ2-2; D gene ambiguous. Germline CDR1 is LGHDT and CDR2 is YNNKEL (reference sequence). CDR3 length equals 14 residues. Trimming removed 7 bases at V and 4 bases at J, with 13 bases between. CDR3 in DNA: TGTGCCAGCACCCAGGTCAGGATCACCGGGGAGCTGTTTTTT. Translated: CASTQVRITGELFF.

This clonotype was found many times. The chain is built from TRBV20-1 and TRBJ1-1; no firm D call. This CDR3 has 13 amino acids. Germline-derived CDR1 and CDR2 are DFQATT and SNEGSKA (reference sequence). V gave up 0 bases and J gave up 8 bases, with 13 bases separating them. The CDR3 loop reads CSARDPWASEAFF. CDR3 in DNA: TGCAGTGCTAGAGATCCATGGGCTTCGGAAGCTTTCTTT.

This clonotype was counted many times. The V and J genes are TRBV5-1 and TRBJ1-6; 8 nucleotides align to TRBD1. The CDR3 contains 15 residues. V lost 1 base, J lost 10 bases, and 7 bases stayed unmatched. Germline CDR1 and CDR2: SGHRS and YFSETQ. Here the CDR3 DNA reads TGCGCCAGCAGCTTGAATGACAGGGGATCATCACCCCTCCACTTT. It specifies CASSLNDRGSSPLHF.